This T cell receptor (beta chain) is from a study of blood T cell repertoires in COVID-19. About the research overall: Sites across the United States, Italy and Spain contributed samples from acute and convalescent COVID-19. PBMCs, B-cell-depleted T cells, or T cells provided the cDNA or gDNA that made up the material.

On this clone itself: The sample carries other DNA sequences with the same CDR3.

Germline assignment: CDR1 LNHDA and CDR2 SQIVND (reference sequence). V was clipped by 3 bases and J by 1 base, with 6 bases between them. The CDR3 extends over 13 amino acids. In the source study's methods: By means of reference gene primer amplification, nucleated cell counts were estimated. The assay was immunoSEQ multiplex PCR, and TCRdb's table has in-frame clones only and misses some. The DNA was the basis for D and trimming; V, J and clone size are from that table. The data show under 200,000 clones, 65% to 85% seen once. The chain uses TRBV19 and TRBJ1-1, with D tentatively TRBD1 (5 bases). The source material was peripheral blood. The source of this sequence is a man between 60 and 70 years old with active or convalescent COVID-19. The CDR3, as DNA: TGTGCCAGTAGTATTCAGGGGAACACTGAAGCTTTCTTT. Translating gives CASSIQGNTEAFF.